These T cell receptor beta chains were read from a single sample in a study of blood T cell repertoires in COVID-19. Using immunoSEQ multiplex PCR, the repertoire was profiled, and TCRdb retains in-frame clones only, with some absent. The sample includes approximately 100,000 clones, around 90% seen only once; the top ten take less than 4.5%. The sample taken for sequencing was peripheral blood. The receptors stem from a human donor in a cohort sampled during active COVID-19. CDR3s include the opening cysteine and the closing phenylalanine or tryptophan. The D gene is left open where the match is weak. Expanded clones get a size class; other rows say once, few or many, or leave the size out.

>TRBJ1-2|TRBD1|NA|TRBV5-1
TGCGCCAGCAGCTTGGAGGGGGCCAACTATGGCTACACCTTC
CASSLEGANYGYTF
>TRBJ1-3|NA|NA|TRBV5-1
TGCGCCAGCAGCTTGGATACAGGGAAGGGAAACACCATATATTTT
CASSLDTGKGNTIYF
>TRBJ2-3|NA|NA|TRBV7-2
TGTGCCAGCAGCTTCCCTCGGAGGGCTTACCCTAGCACAGATACGCAGTATTTT
CASSFPRRAYPSTDTQYF
>TRBJ2-2|NA|NA|TRBV5-1
TGCGCCAGCAGCCGGGACACGAACACCGGGGAGCTGTTTTTT
CASSRDTNTGELFF
>TRBJ2-3|NA|NA|TRBV7-9
TGTGCCGCAGGGGTTTCTAGCACAGATACGCAGTATTTT
CAAGVSSTDTQYF
>TRBJ2-1|TRBD2|once|TRBV5-5
TGTGCCAGCAGCTGGACCCCTGGTGCGGGGGGGCCTGGTTCCCACAATGAGCAGTTCTTC
CASSWTPGAGGPGSHNEQFF
>TRBJ1-6|TRBD1|NA|TRBV6-5
TGTGCCAGCAGAGGGACAGGGGGCCAATCACCCCTCCACTTT
CASRGTGGQSPLHF
>TRBJ2-5|TRBD2|NA|TRBV4-2
TGTGCCAGCAGGTCCGGGACTAGCGGCGGAGAGACCCAGTACTTC
CASRSGTSGGETQYF
>TRBJ2-7|TRBD2|NA|TRBV9
TGTGCCAGCAGCTCCCCAACTAGCGTCGAGCAGTACTTC
CASSSPTSVEQYF
>TRBJ2-3|NA|NA|TRBV7-8
TGTGCCAGCAGCCTGTCGGGGAGCACAGATACGCAGTATTTT
CASSLSGSTDTQYF
>TRBJ2-7|TRBD1|NA|TRBV6-2/TRBV6-3
TGTGCCAGCAGTTACTCGGGGGACAGGGGGCGAAGTTCTTACTACGAGCAGTACTTC
CASSYSGDRGRSSYYEQYF
>TRBJ2-7|NA|NA|TRBV3-1/TRBV3-2
TGTGCCAGCAGCCATGCTAGTTACGAGCAGTACTTC
CASSHASYEQYF
>TRBJ2-3|TRBD2|NA|TRBV18
TGTGCCAGCTCACTCGTACTAGCGTTGAGAGATACGCAGTATTTT
CASSLVLALRDTQYF
>TRBJ2-5|TRBD2|NA|TRBV10-3
TGTGCCATCAGTGGGGACGTAGCGGGAGGTTCCGGAGAGACCCAGTACTTC
CAISGDVAGGSGETQYF
>TRBJ1-5|NA|NA|TRBV5-6
TGTGCCAGCAGCTTGTATGTAGGGTGGGAGGTGCAGCCCCAGCATTTT
CASSLYVGWEVQPQHF
>TRBJ1-2|TRBD1|NA|TRBV5-1
TGCGCCAGCAGCCACCAGCGGGGACAGGGGGTACATGGCTACACCTTC
CASSHQRGQGVHGYTF
>TRBJ2-2|TRBD2|NA|TRBV28
TGTGCCAGCAGTTTATGGCGACTAGCGGGAGGCCCCGGGGAGCTGTTTTTT
CASSLWRLAGGPGELFF
>TRBJ2-1|TRBD2|NA|TRBV7-9
TGTGCCAGCAGATCTGGACTAGCGGGAGTGTTGAATGAGCAGTTCTTC
CASRSGLAGVLNEQFF
>TRBJ2-5|NA|NA|TRBV29-1
TGCAGCGTTGAAACGGCAGGGGAGACCCAGTACTTC
CSVETAGETQYF
>TRBJ2-7|NA|NA|TRBV6-5
TGTGCCAGCAGTTACCTACGGGGTGTATACGAGCAGTACTTC
CASSYLRGVYEQYF
>TRBJ1-5|NA|NA|TRBV29-1
TGCAGCGTTGAAGGGGGCAACAATCAGCCCCAGCATTTT
CSVEGGNNQPQHF
>TRBJ2-1|TRBD2|NA|TRBV6-5
TGTGCCAGCATTCGTAGCGGGTCTTTCTACAATGAGCAGTTCTTC
CASIRSGSFYNEQFF
>TRBJ2-3|TRBD2|NA|TRBV5-1
TGCGCCAGCAGCTTTCGGCGGGAGGGCCTTGAATCAGATACGCAGTATTTT
CASSFRREGLESDTQYF
>TRBJ2-7|NA|medium-sized|TRBV9
TGTGCCAGCAGCGTATCGCGAAAGACAGTCCCCTACGAGCAGTACTTC
CASSVSRKTVPYEQYF
>TRBJ2-2|TRBD2|NA|TRBV7-3
TGTGCCAGCAGCTTAAGCCCAGCGGGGGCCTCCGGGGAGCTGTTTTTT
CASSLSPAGASGELFF
>TRBJ2-1|TRBD2|NA|TRBV5-4
TGTGCCAGCAGCCCCCGGAGAGCGGGAGTGGCCTACAATGAGCAGTTCTTC
CASSPRRAGVAYNEQFF
>TRBJ2-7|TRBD2|NA|TRBV7-9
TGTGCCAGCAGCGACCTCTCGAGCGGGAGCGGCTACGAGCAGTACTTC
CASSDLSSGSGYEQYF
>TRBJ1-2|TRBD1|NA|TRBV7-9
TGTGCCAGCAGCTTCGGACAGGGGGAGGTCTATGGCTACACCTTC
CASSFGQGEVYGYTF
>TRBJ1-6|NA|NA|TRBV19
TGTGCCAGTGCCCGTGGAGGGGTCGATTCACCCCTCCACTTT
CASARGGVDSPLHF
>TRBJ1-5|NA|NA|TRBV6-2/TRBV6-3
TGTGCCAGCAGTTATGGCAGCAATCAGCCCCAGCATTTT
CASSYGSNQPQHF
>TRBJ1-2|TRBD1|NA|TRBV27
TGTGCCAGCACTACTTGGACAGGGGGGACCTATGGCTACACCTTC
CASTTWTGGTYGYTF
>TRBJ2-7|TRBD1|NA|TRBV5-1
TGCGCCAGCAGCTGGGGGACAGGGGGTGTCGAGCAGTACTTC
CASSWGTGGVEQYF
>TRBJ1-6|NA|few|TRBV6-5
TGTGCCAGCAGTTCAGGGCCCTATAATTCACCCCTCCACTTT
CASSSGPYNSPLHF
>TRBJ1-1|TRBD1|NA|TRBV5-1
TGCGCCAGCAACATAGCAGGGGGCACTGAAGCTTTCTTT
CASNIAGGTEAFF
>TRBJ2-7|TRBD2|NA|TRBV7-9
TGTGCCAGCAGCTCTCCGGGGGGGGGCAGGTACGAGCAGTACTTC
CASSSPGGGRYEQYF
>TRBJ1-1|NA|NA|TRBV5-8
TGTGCCAGCAGCTTGCAAGGGGTTTGGAACACTGAAGCTTTCTTT
CASSLQGVWNTEAFF
>TRBJ1-1|TRBD1|NA|TRBV3-1/TRBV3-2
TGTGCCAGCAGCCCGAGACAGGGGTGGTCTTTTTTGAACACTGAAGCTTTCTTT
CASSPRQGWSFLNTEAFF
>TRBJ2-7|TRBD1|NA|TRBV5-1
TGCGCCAGCAGCTTGGCCCCAGGGGGAACCTACGAGCAGTACTTC
CASSLAPGGTYEQYF
>TRBJ2-2|TRBD2|NA|TRBV9
TGTGCTACGAGCACTAGCGGGAGCCCGAACACCGGGGAGCTGTTTTTT
CATSTSGSPNTGELFF
>TRBJ2-4|NA|many|TRBV3-1/TRBV3-2
TGTGCCAGCAGCCAAAGGACAAGAACCTTAGCCAAAAACATTCAGTACTTC
CASSQRTRTLAKNIQYF
>TRBJ2-7|NA|NA|TRBV7-2
TGTGCCAGCAGCTCCCCGACAGCTTACGAGCAGTACTTC
CASSSPTAYEQYF
>TRBJ2-7|NA|NA|TRBV12-5
TGTGCTAGTGGTTTGCTTCCTACCACGGCCTACGAGCAGTACTTC
CASGLLPTTAYEQYF
>TRBJ2-7|TRBD1|NA|TRBV30
TGTGCCTGGAGTCTGGGTAGCAGGGGGTACTACGAGCAGTACTTC
CAWSLGSRGYYEQYF
>TRBJ2-7|NA|NA|TRBV19
TGTGCCAGTAGTACCCGGACAGTCCCCTACGAGCAGTACTTC
CASSTRTVPYEQYF
>TRBJ2-2|TRBD2|NA|TRBV7-2
TGTGCCAGCAGCTGGACGACTAGCGGGCGCGGGGAGCTGTTTTTT
CASSWTTSGRGELFF
>TRBJ1-1|TRBD1|NA|TRBV28
TGTGCCAGCAGTTTAGGGTTAGGGGGCAGTGGTGAAGCTTTCTTT
CASSLGLGGSGEAFF
>TRBJ2-2|TRBD2|NA|TRBV19
TGTGCCAGTAGTATCCCCCCTCTAGCGGGAGTCACCGGGGAGCTGTTTTTT
CASSIPPLAGVTGELFF
>TRBJ2-1|TRBD2|NA|TRBV5-1
TGCGCCAGCAGCCCGGGGACTAGCGGGAGTGTTCGAGATGAGCAGTTCTTC
CASSPGTSGSVRDEQFF
>TRBJ2-7|NA|few|TRBV7-2
TGTGCCAGCAGCTTAGCGGCGGGAACCCAACACGAGCAGTACTTC
CASSLAAGTQHEQYF
>TRBJ2-7|NA|NA|TRBV3-1/TRBV3-2
TGTGCCAGCAGCAGGGGACTTAACTCCTACGAGCAGTACTTC
CASSRGLNSYEQYF
>TRBJ1-1|NA|NA|TRBV6-5
TGTGCCAGCAGCAACAGGGAAAACACTGAAGCTTTCTTT
CASSNRENTEAFF
>TRBJ2-3|TRBD2|NA|TRBV11-3
TGTGCCAGCAGCCTAGCGGGAGGAGGCACAGATACGCAGTATTTT
CASSLAGGGTDTQYF
>TRBJ2-7|TRBD1|NA|TRBV5-1
TGCGCCAGCAGCAAGACAGGGGGCTACGAGCAGTACTTC
CASSKTGGYEQYF
>TRBJ2-1|NA|NA|TRBV2
TGTGCCAGCAGAATGGGACTTTACAATGAGCAGTTCTTC
CASRMGLYNEQFF
>TRBJ1-1|TRBD1|NA|TRBV7-9
TGTGCCAGCAGCTTGATTACAGGGGCGGTTACTGAAGCTTTCTTT
CASSLITGAVTEAFF
>TRBJ2-2|NA|NA|TRBV2
TGTGCCAGCCTGATGGATGTGGGGGCGTTTTCCGGGGAGCTGTTTTTT
CASLMDVGAFSGELFF
>TRBJ2-7|TRBD1|NA|TRBV6-6
TGTGCCAGCAGATGGACAGGGACTTACGAGCAGTACTTC
CASRWTGTYEQYF
>TRBJ1-5|NA|NA|TRBV4-2
TGTGCCAGCAGCCAAGATGGTGGGCAGGGTTGGCAGCCCCAGCATTTT
CASSQDGGQGWQPQHF
>TRBJ1-2|TRBD1|once|TRBV19
TGTGCCAGTAGTTCACCCGGACAGGGGGAAGGTGGCTACACCTTC
CASSSPGQGEGGYTF